The 23 T cell receptor beta chains listed next were all sequenced from one sample in a study of cytomegalovirus exposure and HLA in healthy donors. 60 Vbeta and 13 Jbeta primers were used in PCR. TCRdb's copy holds only in-frame clones and misses some; the assay was immunoSEQ multiplex PCR. Counted here are some 130,000 clones, 60% to 80% occurring once; the ten biggest clones make up 2% to 2.5%. Sequenced sample: PBMCs. These receptors were collected from a man aged 25 to 40 in good health and CMV-seronegative.

This sequence joins TRBV27 and TRBJ2-6, with D hard to call. The CDR3 extends over 13 amino acids. The V end was cut by 6 bases, the J end by 4 bases, with 7 bases between. Germline V gene sequence: CDR1 MNHEY, CDR2 SMNVEV (reference sequence). CDR3 residues: CASRRAGANVLTF. CDR3 nucleotides: TGTGCCAGCAGGAGAGCGGGGGCCAACGTCCTGACTTTC.

This rearrangement joins TRBV6-5 to TRBJ1-1; 8 bases agree with TRBD1. The CDR3 sequence is 15 residues long. V dropped 3 bases and J dropped 1; count of bases not matched to a gene: 4. CDR1 is MNHEY, CDR2 SVGAGI, per germline. CDR3 bases: TGTGCCAGCAGTTATTTAGGGACAGGGAACACTGAAGCTTTCTTT. This gives the protein CASSYLGTGNTEAFF.

CDR3 sequence (DNA): TGTGCCAGTAGTAAACAAGGGGGCGCGTATGAAAAACTGTTTTTT. Protein: CASSKQGGAYEKLFF. The chain employs TRBV19 and TRBJ1-4, with 7 bases identical to TRBD1. J gave up 6 bases and V 4 bases, and 8 bases lay outside the gene matches. Looked up from germline, CDR1 is LNHDA and CDR2 is SQIVND (reference sequence). This CDR3 is 15 amino acids long.

The chain employs TRBV7-8 and TRBJ2-7; TRBD2 might be the D (6 bases). Germline V gene sequence: CDR1 SGHVS, CDR2 FQNEAQ. CDR3 length equals 13 residues. V dropped 5 bases and J dropped 3 bases, with 11 bases sitting between them. For the CDR3, the DNA is TGTGCCAGCAGCGCGGGGAACGACTACGAGCAGTACTTC. Its protein product is CASSAGNDYEQYF.

This sequence joins TRBV5-1 and TRBJ1-1; 7 bases are shared with TRBD1. V shed 4 bases and J 5 bases; nucleotides not matched to a gene: 5. The CDR3 is 13 amino acids. The V gene's germline CDR1 is SGHRS and CDR2 YFSETQ. The chain's CDR3 is CASSGGTATEAFF. In DNA form, the CDR3 reads TGCGCCAGCAGCGGGGGGACAGCAACTGAAGCTTTCTTT. Using reference TRBV5-1 and TRBJ1-1 for the parts outside the CDR3, the full variable domain is KAGVTQTPRYLIKTRGQQVTLSCSPISGHRSVSWYQQTPGQGLQFLFEYFSETQRNKGNFPGRFSGRQFSNSRSEMNVSTLELGDSALYLCASSGGTATEAFFGQGTRLTVV.

V usage is TRBV4-3 and J usage is TRBJ1-1, with D possibly matching TRBD1 (5 bases). Per the germline V gene, CDR1 is LGHNA and CDR2 is YSLEER. The CDR3 spans 15 residues. V was trimmed by 0 bases and J by 5 bases, leaving 13 bases between them. CDR3 protein: CASSQELRVETEAFF. The CDR3 coding sequence is TGCGCCAGCAGCCAAGAGCTCAGGGTCGAGACTGAAGCTTTCTTT.

The genes are TRBV6-5 and TRBJ1-6; 10 bases map to TRBD1. Unmatched junction bases numbered 3, after V lost 5 bases and J lost 8 bases. Germline V gene data show CDR1 as MNHEY and CDR2 as SVGAGI. This CDR3 contains 14 residues. The CDR3 DNA sequence: TGTGCCAGCAGTCGAGGACAGGGGGATTCACCCCTCCACTTT. Its translation is CASSRGQGDSPLHF.

The rearrangement uses TRBV5-6 and TRBJ2-3; the match to TRBD2 covers 8 bases. The CDR3 extends over 14 amino acids. Trimming cost V 7 bases and J 6 bases; bases outside gene matches: 10. Germline loops: CDR1 SGHDT, CDR2 YYEEEE. CDR3 residues: CASAKAGVYDTQYF. The CDR3 region has the DNA TGTGCCAGCGCAAAAGCGGGAGTGTACGATACGCAGTATTTT.

The V gene is TRBV20-1, the J gene TRBJ2-7; D is unresolved. The DNA end favors TRBJ2-5, so the J call may be wrong. Germline-derived CDR1 and CDR2 are DFQATT and SNEGSKA (reference sequence). CDR3 length: 10 residues. The CDR3 sequence: CSASSETQYF. The CDR3 DNA is TGCAGTGCTAGTAGCGAGACCCAGTACTTC.

The V gene is TRBV6-5, the J gene TRBJ1-2, with D tentatively TRBD1 (5 bases). V was pared by 0 bases and J by 4 bases, with 12 bases between. From germline, CDR1 is MNHEY and CDR2 SVGAGI. The CDR3 has 15 amino acids. CDR3 sequence reads: CASSYSKQASYGYTF. CDR3 nucleotide sequence: TGTGCCAGCAGTTACTCGAAACAGGCCAGCTATGGCTACACCTTC.

This chain links TRBV6-1 with TRBJ1-4; 9 nucleotides match TRBD1. J gave up 14 bases and V 2 bases, and 6 bases lay outside the gene matches. The length of the CDR3 is 13 residues. In germline, CDR1 is MNHNS, CDR2 SASEGT. The CDR3 coding sequence is TGTGCCAGCAGTGAACTTCCCGGGACAGGGCTGTTTTTT. This encodes CASSELPGTGLFF.

This clone was seen only a few times. The V gene is TRBV10-3, the J gene TRBJ1-1; the D is unclear. The CDR3 is made up of 13 amino acids. CDR1 is ENHRY and CDR2 is SYGVKD in the germline V gene. Trimming removed 3 bases at V and 4 bases at J, with 9 bases between. CDR3 loop: CAISEGAATEAFF. In nucleotides, the CDR3 is TGTGCCATCAGTGAAGGAGCGGCCACTGAAGCTTTCTTT.

The chain joins TRBV15 to TRBJ2-1; 16 bases map to TRBD2. With 4 bases clipped from V and 2 bases from J, the junction kept 2 bases outside the gene matches. Germline CDR1 and CDR2: LNHNV and YYDKDF (reference sequence). This CDR3 spans 17 amino acids. CDR3 DNA: TGTGCCACCAGCAAAGGGACTAGCGGGAGGGCCTACAATGAGCAGTTCTTC. Residues: CATSKGTSGRAYNEQFF.

On this clone: In the same sample, other DNA sequences code for this CDR3. This chain uses TRBV5-8 with TRBJ1-3; TRBD1 aligns across 8 bases. The CDR3 runs to 15 residues. CDR1 and CDR2 (germline): SGHTS, YDEGEE. J was trimmed by 1 base and V by 2 bases; bases with no gene match: 2. CDR3 coding DNA: TGTGCCAGCAGCTTAGGGACAGGTTCTGGAAACACCATATATTTT. It is translated as CASSLGTGSGNTIYF.

In this sample, this clone turned up many times. The chain employs TRBV27 and TRBJ2-2, with D possibly being TRBD2 (6 bases). Trimming removed 8 bases from V and 0 bases from J, with 7 bases in between. This CDR3 contains 13 residues. Germline-derived CDR1 and CDR2 are MNHEY and SMNVEV (reference sequence). CDR3 amino acids: CASAGSNTGELFF. In DNA form, the CDR3 reads TGTGCCAGCGCGGGATCGAACACCGGGGAGCTGTTTTTT.

The chain links TRBV6-1 to TRBJ1-5; D is uncertain. The CDR3 is 15 amino acids. V was trimmed by 6 bases and J by 9 bases, leaving 21 bases between them. Looked up from germline, CDR1 is MNHNS and CDR2 is SASEGT. This CDR3 is CASRNLWTRGMPQHF. The CDR3 nucleotides read TGTGCCAGCAGGAACCTATGGACCCGCGGGATGCCCCAGCATTTT.

The rearrangement uses TRBV7-2 and TRBJ1-2, with D possibly being TRBD1 (6 bases). The CDR3 has 15 amino acids. The V gene lost 4 bases and the J gene lost 6 bases, with 18 bases spanning the gap. CDR1 is SGHTA, CDR2 FQGNSA, per germline. The CDR3 coding sequence is TGTGCCAGCAGCTCGTTCGTACAGGGTGGGCATGGCTACACCTTC. It encodes CASSSFVQGGHGYTF.

The rearrangement uses TRBV7-2 and TRBJ2-5; 9 bases align to TRBD2. The V and J ends lost 5 bases and 6 bases, in that order; junction bases with no gene match: 7. The V gene's germline CDR1 is SGHTA and CDR2 FQGNSA. The CDR3 is 14 amino acids. The CDR3 sequence is CASSPRLAVKTQYF. In DNA form, the CDR3 reads TGTGCCAGCAGCCCTAGACTAGCGGTAAAGACCCAGTACTTC.

This clone appeared a single time. This sequence joins TRBV6-5 and TRBJ2-3, with a weak D call TRBD2 (6 bases). V lost 2 bases and J lost 5, with 17 bases in between. Germline CDR1 reads MNHEY; CDR2 reads SVGAGI. CDR3 size: 16 residues. CDR3 in DNA: TGTGCCAGCAGTTACGGGCTCAAACTAGCCGGAGATACGCAGTATTTT. Protein: CASSYGLKLAGDTQYF.

The chain joins TRBV30 to TRBJ2-3; D might be TRBD2 (5 bases). Per germline, CDR1 GTSNPN and CDR2 SVGIG (reference sequence). The CDR3 sequence is 13 residues long. The ends were cut back, 0 bases at V and 6 bases at J, with 10 bases in the middle. CDR3 DNA: TGTGCCTGGAGTGTACGAGAGCGGGATACGCAGTATTTT. It translates to CAWSVRERDTQYF.

The J gene is TRBJ2-1, the V gene TRBV19; 8 bases line up with TRBD1. This CDR3 region has 13 residues. Trimming cost V 5 bases and J 9 bases; bases outside gene matches: 6. The germline CDR1 and CDR2 sequences are LNHDA and SQIVND (reference sequence). CDR3 sequence (DNA): TGTGCCAGTAGTCCCAGACAGGGGTTTGAGCAGTTCTTC. It is translated as CASSPRQGFEQFF. The whole variable domain, remainder taken from reference TRBV19 and TRBJ2-1, is DGGITQSPKYLFRKEGQNVTLSCEQNLNHDAMYWYRQDPGQGLRLIYYSQIVNDFQKGDIAEGYSVSREKKESFPLTVTSAQKNPTAFYLCASSPRQGFEQFFGPGTRLTVL.

J is TRBJ2-7 and V is TRBV12-5; no reliable D call. CDR1 LGHNT and CDR2 FRNRAP come from the germline V gene. The V gene lost 4 bases and the J gene lost 3 bases, with 25 bases spanning the gap. The CDR3 is 18 amino acids. The CDR3 here is CASGSSKPSRLVVYEQYF. CDR3 bases: TGTGCTAGTGGTTCGTCGAAGCCCTCGAGGCTAGTTGTCTACGAGCAGTACTTC.

V and J are TRBV13 and TRBJ1-6; D is uncertain. Germline V gene sequence: CDR1 PRHDT, CDR2 FYEKMQ (reference sequence). The V gene lost 4 bases and the J gene lost 13 bases, with 11 bases spanning the gap. The CDR3 runs 12 residues. The CDR3 nucleotides read TGTGCCAGCAGCTCCAGTGGTCTCCCCCTCCACTTT. Protein: CASSSSGLPLHF.